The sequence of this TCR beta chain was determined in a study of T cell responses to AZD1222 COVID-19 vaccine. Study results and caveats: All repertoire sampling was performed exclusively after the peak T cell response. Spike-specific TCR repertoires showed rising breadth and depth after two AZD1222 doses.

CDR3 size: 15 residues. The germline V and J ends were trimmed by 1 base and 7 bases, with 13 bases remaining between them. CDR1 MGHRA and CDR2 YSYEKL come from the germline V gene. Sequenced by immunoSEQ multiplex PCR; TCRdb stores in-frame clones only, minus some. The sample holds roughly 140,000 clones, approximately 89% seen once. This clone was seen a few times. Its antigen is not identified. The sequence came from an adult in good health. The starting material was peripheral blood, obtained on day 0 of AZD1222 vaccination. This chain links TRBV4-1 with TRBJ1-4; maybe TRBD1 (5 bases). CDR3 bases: TGCGCCAGCAGCCAAGTCCCAGGGTCGGGTGAAAAACTGTTTTTT. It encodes CASSQVPGSGEKLFF.